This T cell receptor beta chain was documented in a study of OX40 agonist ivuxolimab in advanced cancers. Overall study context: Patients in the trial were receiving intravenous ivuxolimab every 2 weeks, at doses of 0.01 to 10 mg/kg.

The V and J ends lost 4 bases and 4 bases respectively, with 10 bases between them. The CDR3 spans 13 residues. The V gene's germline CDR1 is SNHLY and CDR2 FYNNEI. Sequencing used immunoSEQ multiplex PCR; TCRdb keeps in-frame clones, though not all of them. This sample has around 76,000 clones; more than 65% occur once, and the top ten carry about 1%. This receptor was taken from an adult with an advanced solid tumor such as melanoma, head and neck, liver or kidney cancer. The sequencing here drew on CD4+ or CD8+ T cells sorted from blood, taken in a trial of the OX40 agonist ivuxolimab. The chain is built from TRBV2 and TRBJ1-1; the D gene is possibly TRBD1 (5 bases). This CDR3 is CASSVYGGTEAFF. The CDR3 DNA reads TGTGCCAGCAGTGTATACGGGGGCACTGAAGCTTTCTTT.